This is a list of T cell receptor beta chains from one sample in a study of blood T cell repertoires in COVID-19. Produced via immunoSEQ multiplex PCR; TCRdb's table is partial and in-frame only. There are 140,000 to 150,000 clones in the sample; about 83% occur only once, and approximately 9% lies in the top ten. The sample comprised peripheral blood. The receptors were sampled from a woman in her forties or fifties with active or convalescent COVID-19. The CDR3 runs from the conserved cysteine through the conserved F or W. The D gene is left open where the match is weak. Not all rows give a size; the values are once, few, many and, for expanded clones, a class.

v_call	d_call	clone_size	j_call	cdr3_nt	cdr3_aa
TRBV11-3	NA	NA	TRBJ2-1	TGTGCCAGCAGCCAGAGGGGGGGGCCGCGGGAGAATGAGCAGTTCTTC	CASSQRGGPRENEQFF
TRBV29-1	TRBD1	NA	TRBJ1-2	TGCAGCGTTGCACAGGGGCAGGACTATGGCTACACCTTC	CSVAQGQDYGYTF
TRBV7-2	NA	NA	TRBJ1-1	TGTGCCAGCAGCTTCCAGACCCAACCGACTGAGGGGGCTGAAGCTTTCTTT	CASSFQTQPTEGAEAFF
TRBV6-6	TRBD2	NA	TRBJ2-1	TGTGCCAGCATCGATTTAAGAAGCGGGAACAATGAGCAGTTCTTC	CASIDLRSGNNEQFF
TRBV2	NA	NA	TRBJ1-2	TGTGCCAGCTCTGAGACTGAAACTTATGGCTACACCTTC	CASSETETYGYTF
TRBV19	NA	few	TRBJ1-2	TGTGCCAGTAGCATACCCGTCAGGATTACTAGCCCGAACTATGGCTACACCTTC	CASSIPVRITSPNYGYTF
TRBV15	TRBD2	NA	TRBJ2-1	TGTGCCACCAGCTTAAAGCGGGAGCGCTACAATGAGCAGTTCTTC	CATSLKRERYNEQFF
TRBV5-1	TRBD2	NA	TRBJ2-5	TGCGCCAGCAGCATAGCGGGCTCCCAAGAGACCCAGTACTTC	CASSIAGSQETQYF
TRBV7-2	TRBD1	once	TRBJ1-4	TGTGCCAGCAGCTTACAGGGGGCGGGGGAAAAACTGTTTTTT	CASSLQGAGEKLFF
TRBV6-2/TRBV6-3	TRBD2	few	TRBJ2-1	TGTGCCAGCAGTTCCCTAGTGGGTAGCGGGAAGGCCTACAATGAGCAGTTCTTC	CASSSLVGSGKAYNEQFF
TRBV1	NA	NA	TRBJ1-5	TGCACCAGCAGCCAAGATCCGACGACAGGGGGAGGACAGCCCCAGCATTTT	CTSSQDPTTGGGQPQHF
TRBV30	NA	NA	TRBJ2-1	TGTGCCTGGATCGGGGGGCTGGGTTCCTACAATGAGCAGTTCTTC	CAWIGGLGSYNEQFF
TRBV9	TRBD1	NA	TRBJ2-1	TGTGCCAGCAGCGTTAGCCGATCTGGGACAGCATTCTACAATGAGCAGTTCTTC	CASSVSRSGTAFYNEQFF
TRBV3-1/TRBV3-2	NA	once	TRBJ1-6	TGTGCCAGCAGCTGGACAGCAGCAAAGGATTCACCCCTCCACTTT	CASSWTAAKDSPLHF
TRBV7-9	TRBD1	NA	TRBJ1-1	TGTGCCAGCAGCTCCCAGGGGGCAGGAGGGGACACTGAAGCTTTCTTT	CASSSQGAGGDTEAFF
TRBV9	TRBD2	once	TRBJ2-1	TGTGCCAGCAGCGTAGCAGCGGGGGGATACAATGAGCAGTTCTTC	CASSVAAGGYNEQFF
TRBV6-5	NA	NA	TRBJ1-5	TGTGCCAGCAGAGCGCCGGGATACAATCAGCCCCAGCATTTT	CASRAPGYNQPQHF
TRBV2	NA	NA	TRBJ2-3	TGTGCCAGCAGTGCGTTCACAGATACGCAGTATTTT	CASSAFTDTQYF
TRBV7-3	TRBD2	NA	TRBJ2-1	TGTGCCAGCAGCCCTAGCGGGAGGAGCTACAATGAGCAGTTCTTC	CASSPSGRSYNEQFF
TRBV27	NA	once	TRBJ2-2	TGTGCCAGCAGTTTACGCCCCCAGGTTGGGGAGCTGTTTTTT	CASSLRPQVGELFF
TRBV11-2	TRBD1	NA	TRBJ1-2	TGTGCCAGCAGCATCTTGACAGGGGGCTATGGCTACACCTTC	CASSILTGGYGYTF
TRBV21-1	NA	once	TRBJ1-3	TGTGCCAGCAGCAAAAGTAGGGGCGCGGTTGGAAACACCATATATTTT	CASSKSRGAVGNTIYF
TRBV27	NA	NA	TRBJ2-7	TGTGCCAGCAGTCCCCGGGGATCGATCTCCTACGAGCAGTACTTC	CASSPRGSISYEQYF
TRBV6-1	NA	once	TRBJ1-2	TGTGCCAGCAGTTCCGGGACAATATCCGGCTACACCTTC	CASSSGTISGYTF
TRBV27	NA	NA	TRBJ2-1	TGTGCCAGCAGCCCTACTAGCACACTTTACAATGAGCAGTTCTTC	CASSPTSTLYNEQFF
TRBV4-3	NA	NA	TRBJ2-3	TGCGCCAGCAGCCAAGAGGCGTTAGCGAAACCCACGGGCCGCGCAGATACGCAGTATTTT	CASSQEALAKPTGRADTQYF
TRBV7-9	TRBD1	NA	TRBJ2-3	TGTGCCAGCAGAACCCAGGGGGCAATAGATACGCAGTATTTT	CASRTQGAIDTQYF
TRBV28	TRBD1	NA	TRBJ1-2	TGTGCCAGCAGCCTGGGACAGGGGAACTATGGCTACACCTTC	CASSLGQGNYGYTF
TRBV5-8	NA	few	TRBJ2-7	TGTGCCAGCAGCACGTTCTTCAGAGGGGAGCAGTACTTC	CASSTFFRGEQYF
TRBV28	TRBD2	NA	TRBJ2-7	TGTGCCAGCAGTGGAGCCGGGACTAGCGGCTACGAGCAGTACTTC	CASSGAGTSGYEQYF
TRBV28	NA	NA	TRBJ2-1	TGTGCCAGCAGTTTAGGGGACCTAGGGGGTTTCGATGAGCAGTTCTTC	CASSLGDLGGFDEQFF
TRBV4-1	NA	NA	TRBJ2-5	TGCGCCAGCAGCCAAGGCCGGGCGGGTGTACAAGAGACCCAGTACTTC	CASSQGRAGVQETQYF
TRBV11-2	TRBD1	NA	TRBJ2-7	TGTGCCAGCAGCTACGGGACAGGGAATTACGAGCAGTACTTC	CASSYGTGNYEQYF
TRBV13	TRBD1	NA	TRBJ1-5	TGTGCCAGCAGCGCCAGGGGGCTCGGGCAGCCCCAGCATTTT	CASSARGLGQPQHF
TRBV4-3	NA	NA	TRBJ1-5	TGCGCCAGCAGCCAAGATGCGGGGCCCAATCAGCCCCAGCATTTT	CASSQDAGPNQPQHF
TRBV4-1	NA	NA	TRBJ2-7	TGCGCCAGCAGTCCGGCGGACAGTGATTCCTACGAGCAGTACTTC	CASSPADSDSYEQYF
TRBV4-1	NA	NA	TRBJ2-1	TGCGCCAGCAGCCAATACCGGGTTTCCTACAATGAGCAGTTCTTC	CASSQYRVSYNEQFF
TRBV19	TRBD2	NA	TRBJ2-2	TGTGCCAGTAGTATAGACTGGGTGGCTAGCGGGGGGTATTCGAACACCGGGGAGCTGTTTTTT	CASSIDWVASGGYSNTGELFF
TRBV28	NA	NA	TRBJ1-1	TGTGCCAGCGAAGATTGGGGCGGGGACACTGAAGCTTTCTTT	CASEDWGGDTEAFF
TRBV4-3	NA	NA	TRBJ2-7	TGCGCCAGCAGCCAAGATATAATGGGCTGGAAGGGGGGGGGCGAGCAGTACTTC	CASSQDIMGWKGGGEQYF
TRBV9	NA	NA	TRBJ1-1	TGTGCCAGCAGCAGGACAGACCCAAGGGCCCTGAACACTGAAGCTTTCTTT	CASSRTDPRALNTEAFF
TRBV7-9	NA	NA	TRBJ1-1	TGTGCCAGCAGCTTACAGGGGAACACTGAAGCTTTCTTT	CASSLQGNTEAFF
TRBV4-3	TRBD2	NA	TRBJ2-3	TGCGCCAGCAGCCAGGAGCGGGAGGAAAGGAATACGCAGTATTTT	CASSQEREERNTQYF
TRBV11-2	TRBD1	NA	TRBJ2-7	TGTGCCAGCAGCCGACAGGGGTTTTCCTACGAGCAGTACTTC	CASSRQGFSYEQYF
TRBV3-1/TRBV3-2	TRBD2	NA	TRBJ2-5	TGTGCCAGCGGGGGGCCCCCGAGAGGGAGCGGGGGGCAAGAGACCCAGTACTTC	CASGGPPRGSGGQETQYF
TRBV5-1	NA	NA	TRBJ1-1	TGCGCCAGCAGCTTACAGCCCGGGGACACTGAAGCTTTCTTT	CASSLQPGDTEAFF
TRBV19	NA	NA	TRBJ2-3	TGTGCCAGTAGTATTCTAGACGGCACAGATACGCAGTATTTT	CASSILDGTDTQYF
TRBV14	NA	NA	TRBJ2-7	TGTGCCAGCAGCCAAGCAACAGGGTACAGCTCCTACGAGCAGTACTTC	CASSQATGYSSYEQYF
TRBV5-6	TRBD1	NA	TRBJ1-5	TGTGCCAGCAGCCGTAAACCTAGACAGGGTCGGAATCAGCCCCAGCATTTT	CASSRKPRQGRNQPQHF
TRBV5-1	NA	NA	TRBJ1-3	TGCGCCAGCAGCTCGGACACCTACTCTGGAAACACCATATATTTT	CASSSDTYSGNTIYF
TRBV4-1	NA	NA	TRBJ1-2	TGCGCCAGCAGCCCACTTCCGCGGGTCAGGGGCTACACCTTC	CASSPLPRVRGYTF
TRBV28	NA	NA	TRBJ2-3	TGTGCCAGCAGTCCTACGGGAGTCACAGATACGCAGTATTTT	CASSPTGVTDTQYF
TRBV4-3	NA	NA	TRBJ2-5	TGCGCCAGCAGCCCCGGGCGGGCGGGGACCCAGTACTTC	CASSPGRAGTQYF
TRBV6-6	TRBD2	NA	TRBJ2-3	TGTGCCAGCAGTTGGGCGGGAGGAGGGTCAGATACGCAGTATTTT	CASSWAGGGSDTQYF
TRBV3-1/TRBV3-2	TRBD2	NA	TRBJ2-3	TGTGCCAGCATTACCAAGTGGGTGAGTAGCGGGAGCCTTAAAGATACGCAGTATTTT	CASITKWVSSGSLKDTQYF